The clone carrying this TCR beta chain has just a few counts. Its antigen is still unknown. The CDR3 contains 15 residues. V lost 2 bases to trimming and J lost 3 bases; unmatched junction nucleotides: 5. Germline CDR1 GTSNPN, CDR2 SVGIG (reference sequence). This sample is drawn from a study of blood T cells in healthy people across ages. The authors ran a second PCR of about 6 to 11 cycles using a sample-barcoded 5' primer and a J-beta primer mix. TCRdb analysed the 5' RACE reads with MiXCR anew, one entry per CDR3 protein. This table has hundreds of thousands of distinct CDR3 sequences, roughly 49% appearing once. Study-wide findings and caveats: Both higher diversity and more naive CD4+ cells marked long-lived donors when set against aged donors. Per-million-T-cell TCR beta diversity fell roughly linearly with age.

The chain carries TRBV30 and TRBJ2-3, with 10 bases that match TRBD2. The receptor was isolated from a woman between 55 and 75 years old in good health. The sequencing sample was made of blood. In nucleotides, the CDR3 is TGTGCCTGGAGTCTCCTAGCGGGAGCAACAGATACGCAGTATTTT. It encodes CAWSLLAGATDTQYF.